Sequencing of this T cell receptor beta chain was carried out in a study of blood T cell repertoires in COVID-19. The wider study: Collection of acute and convalescent COVID-19 samples took place in the United States, Italy and Spain. PBMCs, B-cell-depleted T cells, or T cells provided the cDNA or gDNA that made up the material.

The table came from immunoSEQ multiplex PCR; TCRdb's copy has only in-frame clones and leaves some out. This table has over 350,000 clones, approximately 87% appearing once. The CDR3 contains 16 residues. Germline lookup yields CDR1 MNHEY and CDR2 SMNVEV (reference sequence). The V segment lost 6 bases and the J segment 2 bases; nucleotides outside the gene matches: 10. Cohorts were based on clinical histories the participants reported. The sample taken for sequencing was PBMCs or T cells enriched from blood (not recorded which). This TCR derives from a woman aged 30 to 39 with acute COVID-19. V is TRBV27 and J is TRBJ2-7; TRBD1 agrees at 10 bases. Here the CDR3 DNA reads TGTGCCAGCAGGGCCGGAGTGGGGACAGGGGCCTACGAGCAGTACTTC. Amino acid sequence: CASRAGVGTGAYEQYF.